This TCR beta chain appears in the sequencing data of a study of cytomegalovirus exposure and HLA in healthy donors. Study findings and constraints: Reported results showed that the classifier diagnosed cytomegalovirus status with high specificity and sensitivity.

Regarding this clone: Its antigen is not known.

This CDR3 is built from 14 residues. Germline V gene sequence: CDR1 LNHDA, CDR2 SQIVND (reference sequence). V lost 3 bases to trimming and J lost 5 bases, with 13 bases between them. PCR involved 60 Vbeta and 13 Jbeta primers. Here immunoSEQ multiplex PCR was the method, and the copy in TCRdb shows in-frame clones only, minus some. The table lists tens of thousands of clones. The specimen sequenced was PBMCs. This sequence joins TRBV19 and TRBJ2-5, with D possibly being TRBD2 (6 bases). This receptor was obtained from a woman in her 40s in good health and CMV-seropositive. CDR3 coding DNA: TGTGCCAGTAGTATTGACGGGAGCCCGGAGACCCAGTACTTC. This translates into CASSIDGSPETQYF. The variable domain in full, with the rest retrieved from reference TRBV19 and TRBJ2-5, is DGGITQSPKYLFRKEGQNVTLSCEQNLNHDAMYWYRQDPGQGLRLIYYSQIVNDFQKGDIAEGYSVSREKKESFPLTVTSAQKNPTAFYLCASSIDGSPETQYFGPGTRLLVL.